A selection of T cell receptor beta chains follows, all from one sample in a study of metastatic and nonmetastatic thyroid tumors. TCRdb re-clonotyped the PCR reads through MiXCR. The sample gives roughly 17,000 clones, approximately 24% of which show up once; approximately 13% is in the top ten. The source material was tumor tissue. The receptors originated from a male donor with papillary thyroid cancer or a benign thyroid nodule (not recorded which). Some clones in this sample may be carry-over from other donors' samples. Both conserved end residues are part of each CDR3. The D gene is left open where the match is weak. Size tells how often a clone was seen (once, few, many) or the class of an expanded clone, and some rows leave it out.

abundance	j_gene	len	d_gene	v_gene	CDR3nt	CDR3aa
-	TRBJ2-3	12	-	TRBV2	TGTGCCAGCAGCTATATATCAGATACGCAGTATTTT	CASSYISDTQYF
-	TRBJ2-7	11	-	TRBV27	TGTGCCAGCAGTTTAGGCCACGAGCAGTACTTC	CASSLGHEQYF
medium-sized	TRBJ2-1	17	TRBD2	TRBV19	TGTGCCAGTAGTATTACTAGCGGAGAGGTCTCCTACAATGAGCAGTTCTTC	CASSITSGEVSYNEQFF
many	TRBJ2-1	17	-	TRBV7-2	TGTGCCAGCAGCTTACTAGTGGCCTCCACGGGTTACAATGAGCAGTTCTTC	CASSLLVASTGYNEQFF
-	TRBJ2-7	11	-	TRBV11-2	TGTGCCAGCAGCTTACAGAACGAGCAGTACTTC	CASSLQNEQYF
-	TRBJ2-3	16	-	TRBV6-1	TGTGCCAGCAGTGACTCAGTAGGGGGTATCACAGATACGCAGTATTTT	CASSDSVGGITDTQYF
medium-sized	TRBJ2-7	14	-	TRBV12-3/TRBV12-4	TGTGCCAGCAGTCCAACTGACGCCGCCTACGAGCAGTACTTC	CASSPTDAAYEQYF
-	TRBJ2-7	13	TRBD1	TRBV5-1	TGCGCCAGCAGCTCGGGACAGGGGGACGAGCAGTACTTC	CASSSGQGDEQYF
many	TRBJ2-7	14	-	TRBV29-1	TGCAGCGTTGAAGTGGGGCCGTTCCTCTACGAGCAGTACTTC	CSVEVGPFLYEQYF
-	TRBJ1-1	14	TRBD1	TRBV20-1	TGCAGTGCTAGAGGGGACAGGGGAATCCCTGAAGCTTTCTTT	CSARGDRGIPEAFF
-	TRBJ2-3	15	-	TRBV5-6	TGTGCCAGCAGCTTGTTTGGCAATCTCGCAGATACGCAGTATTTT	CASSLFGNLADTQYF
many	TRBJ2-5	15	-	TRBV12-3/TRBV12-4	TGTGCCAGCAGTTTGGCAAGCCCTGCAGGGGAGACCCAGTACTTC	CASSLASPAGETQYF
-	TRBJ2-5	20	-	TRBV11-1	-	CASSFYICRDGGAALETQYF
-	TRBJ2-3	16	TRBD2	TRBV6-5	TGTGCCAACAGTCCAAGACTAGCGGGAAACACAGATACGCAGTATTTT	CANSPRLAGNTDTQYF
many	TRBJ2-7	15	-	TRBV4-2	TGTGCCAGCAGCCAAGGACCCTATTACTCCTACGAGCAGTACTTC	CASSQGPYYSYEQYF
-	TRBJ1-3	15	TRBD1	TRBV7-9	TGTGCCAGCAGCAACCGGGACAGGGATCCGGACACCATATATTTT	CASSNRDRDPDTIYF
many	TRBJ2-3	14	-	TRBV7-6	TGTGCCAGCGTGCCGGGACCCCAGGCCGGTACGCAGTATTTT	CASVPGPQAGTQYF
many	TRBJ2-7	14	-	TRBV7-6	TGTGCCAGCAGCCCCTTCGGGGGAGTAAGCGAGCAGTACTTC	CASSPFGGVSEQYF
many	TRBJ2-1	16	TRBD2	TRBV12-3/TRBV12-4	TGTGCCAGCAGTTTAAGGGCGGGAGGGCCGGGCAATGAGCAGTTCTTC	CASSLRAGGPGNEQFF
many	TRBJ2-7	12	-	TRBV5-1	TGCGCCAGCAGCCCCAATCCCTACGAGCAGTACTTC	CASSPNPYEQYF
many	TRBJ2-5	16	TRBD1	TRBV7-2	TGTGCCAGCAGCTTAGATCGGCAGGGGGCCGGAGAGACCCAGTACTTC	CASSLDRQGAGETQYF
many	TRBJ1-5	14	-	TRBV20-1	TGCAGTGCTAGAGAGGTGTATAGCAATCAGCCCCAGCATTTT	CSAREVYSNQPQHF
-	TRBJ2-7	14	-	TRBV19	TGTGCCAGTAGTACCAGGCTAAACTCCTACGAGCAGTACTTC	CASSTRLNSYEQYF
medium-sized	TRBJ1-6	16	TRBD1	TRBV27	TGTGCCAGCAGTTTCGCTGGGACAGGGGTAGGATCACCCCTCCACTTT	CASSFAGTGVGSPLHF
-	TRBJ1-1	13	-	TRBV7-2	TGTGCCAGCAGCTTGGGGGGAGCGACTGAAGCTTTCTTT	CASSLGGATEAFF
many	TRBJ2-3	11	-	TRBV3-1	TGTGCCAGCAGCAGCCCAGATACGCAGTATTTT	CASSSPDTQYF
few	TRBJ2-7	13	-	TRBV12-3/TRBV12-4	TGTGCCAGCAGTAGTGGTACCGACTACGAGCAGTACTTC	CASSSGTDYEQYF
many	TRBJ2-1	16	TRBD2	TRBV18	TGTGCCAGCTCACCACCGGCACGGGGGGATTCCAATGAGCAGTTCTTC	CASSPPARGDSNEQFF
once	TRBJ2-7	14	-	TRBV3-1	TGTGCCAGCAGCCAAGGGAGTTACCAAGGTGAGCAGTACTTC	CASSQGSYQGEQYF
-	TRBJ2-2	14	TRBD1	TRBV30	TGTGCCTGGACCCGAGGGGGCAGAACCGGGGAGCTGTTTTTT	CAWTRGGRTGELFF
many	TRBJ2-3	15	TRBD1	TRBV6-4	TGTGCCAGCGGAAGTGGGACAGGCGACACAGATACGCAGTATTTT	CASGSGTGDTDTQYF
many	TRBJ2-5	16	-	TRBV20-1	TGCAGTGCTAGAGATGTTTATGGGAGCCCGGGGGAGACCCAGTACTTC	CSARDVYGSPGETQYF
few	TRBJ2-3	16	-	TRBV6-1	TGTGCCAGCAGTGCTTCCCCCGGGACATTCACAGATACGCAGTATTTT	CASSASPGTFTDTQYF
medium-sized	TRBJ2-3	14	-	TRBV6-1	TGTGCCAGCAGTGAAGACTATGGTAGCGATACGCAGTATTTT	CASSEDYGSDTQYF
few	TRBJ1-5	14	TRBD1	TRBV28	TGTGCCAGCCGTGGACAGGGAAGCAATCAGAACCAGCATTTT	CASRGQGSNQNQHF
-	TRBJ2-3	18	-	TRBV6-1	TGTGCCAGAAGAAGAGATCGGCGAGGGGGACTAACCACAGATACGCAGTATTTT	CARRRDRRGGLTTDTQYF
few	TRBJ1-5	13	-	TRBV28	TGTGCCAGCACCCCCGGGACCTTCCTGTCCCAGCATTTT	CASTPGTFLSQHF
-	TRBJ2-7	15	TRBD2	TRBV20-1	TGCAGTGCTTCGGGGCCGGGACTAACCTCCTACGAGCAGTACTTC	CSASGPGLTSYEQYF
-	TRBJ1-6	17	TRBD1	TRBV27	TGTGCCAGCAGTAAGGACAGGGCGAGCTCCTATAATTCACCCCTCCACTTT	CASSKDRASSYNSPLHF
many	TRBJ2-7	15	TRBD1	TRBV13	TGTGCCAGCAGCATCCGACAGGGGGGGCCCTACGAGCAGTACTTC	CASSIRQGGPYEQYF
-	TRBJ2-5	14	TRBD2	TRBV20-1	TGCAGCGCTGTAGCGGGAGGGCCGGTGGAGACCCAGTACTTC	CSAVAGGPVETQYF
many	TRBJ2-5	13	-	TRBV19	TGTGCCAGTAGTATAAATGATCAAGAGACCCAGTACTTC	CASSINDQETQYF
-	TRBJ2-7	13	TRBD2	TRBV20-1	TGCAGTGCTCCTCGGGGACTAGCCTACGAGCAGTACTTC	CSAPRGLAYEQYF
few	TRBJ2-7	13	-	TRBV20-1	TGCAGTGCTAGAGATCCAATTCGGGGGAAGCAGTACTTC	CSARDPIRGKQYF
-	TRBJ1-5	15	TRBD1	TRBV5-1	TGCGCCAGCAGCTTGGGGACAGGGTTCAATCAGCCCCAGCATTTT	CASSLGTGFNQPQHF
few	TRBJ2-3	22	TRBD2	TRBV28	TGTGCCAGCAGTTTCTCATTCCCGGGACTAGCGGGGGACCAATGGGACACAGATACGCAGTATTTT	CASSFSFPGLAGDQWDTDTQYF
medium-sized	TRBJ2-3	16	TRBD2	TRBV5-6	TGTGCCAGCAGCTTGAAGGGACTAGCCCTCACAGATACGCAGTATTTT	CASSLKGLALTDTQYF
many	TRBJ2-1	16	TRBD1	TRBV4-1	TGCGCCAGCAGCCAATCCGGGACAGGGTTTTACAATGAGCAGTTCTTC	CASSQSGTGFYNEQFF
-	TRBJ2-3	16	TRBD2	TRBV11-2	TGTGCCAGCAGCTTAGAGGGGACTAGCGGAACAGATACGCAGTATTTT	CASSLEGTSGTDTQYF
many	TRBJ2-5	8	-	TRBV18	TGTGCCAGCTCCCATCGTATATTC	CASSHRIF
many	TRBJ1-4	15	TRBD1	TRBV6-1	TGTGCCAGCACCAAGGGACAGGCCTCTAATGAAAAACTGTTTTTT	CASTKGQASNEKLFF
-	TRBJ2-3	15	TRBD1	TRBV7-3	TGTGCCAGCAGCCCTACCGGGACAGGGGCATATACGCAGTATTTT	CASSPTGTGAYTQYF
once	TRBJ2-2	14	-	TRBV2	TGTGCCAGCCAGGGTCGGGGATGCACCTGGGAGCTGTTTTTT	CASQGRGCTWELFF
few	TRBJ2-1	14	-	TRBV6-4	TGTGCCAGCAGCCACAAGGGTCAAATCAATGAGCAGTTCTTC	CASSHKGQINEQFF
many	TRBJ2-1	15	TRBD1	TRBV20-1	TGCAGTGCTAGTGAGACAGGGGACCTCTACAATGAGCAGTTCTTC	CSASETGDLYNEQFF
large	TRBJ1-1	16	-	TRBV7-6	TGTGCCAGCAGCTTAGGCGGGGGTATGAGGTACACTGAAGCTTTCTTT	CASSLGGGMRYTEAFF
many	TRBJ2-3	14	TRBD2	TRBV20-1	TGCAGTGGCCTGGGCGGGAGGGCCTTATATACGCAGTATTTT	CSGLGGRALYTQYF